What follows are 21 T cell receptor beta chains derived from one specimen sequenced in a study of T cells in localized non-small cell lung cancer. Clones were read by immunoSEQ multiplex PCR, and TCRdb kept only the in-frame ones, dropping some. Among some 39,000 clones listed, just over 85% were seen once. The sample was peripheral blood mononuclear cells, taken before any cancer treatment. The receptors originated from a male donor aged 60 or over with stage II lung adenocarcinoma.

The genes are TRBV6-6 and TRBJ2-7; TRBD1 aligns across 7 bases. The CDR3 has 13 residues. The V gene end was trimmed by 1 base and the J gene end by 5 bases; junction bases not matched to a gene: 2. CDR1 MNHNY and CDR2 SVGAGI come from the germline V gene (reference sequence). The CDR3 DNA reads TGTGCCAGCAGTTACTACACAGGGGACGAGCAGTACTTC. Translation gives CASSYYTGDEQYF.

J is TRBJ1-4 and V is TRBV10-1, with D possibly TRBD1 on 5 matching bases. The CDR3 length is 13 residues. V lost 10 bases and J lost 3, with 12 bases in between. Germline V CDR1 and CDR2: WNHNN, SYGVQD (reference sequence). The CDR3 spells CATEGLANEKLFF. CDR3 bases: TGCGCCACCGAGGGGTTGGCTAATGAAAAACTGTTTTTT.

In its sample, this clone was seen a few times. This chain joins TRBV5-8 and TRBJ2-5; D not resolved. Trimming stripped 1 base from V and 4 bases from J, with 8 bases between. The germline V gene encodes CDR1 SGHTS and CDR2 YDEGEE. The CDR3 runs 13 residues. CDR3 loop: CASSLILGETQYF. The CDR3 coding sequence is TGTGCCAGCAGCTTGATTCTAGGAGAGACCCAGTACTTC.

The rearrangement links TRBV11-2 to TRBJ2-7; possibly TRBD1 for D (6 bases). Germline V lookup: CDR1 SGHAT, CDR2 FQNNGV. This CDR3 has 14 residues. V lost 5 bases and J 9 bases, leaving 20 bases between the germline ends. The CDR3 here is CASSLQGGFTGQYF. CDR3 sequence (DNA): TGTGCCAGCAGCCTACAGGGCGGATTTACGGGGCAGTACTTC.

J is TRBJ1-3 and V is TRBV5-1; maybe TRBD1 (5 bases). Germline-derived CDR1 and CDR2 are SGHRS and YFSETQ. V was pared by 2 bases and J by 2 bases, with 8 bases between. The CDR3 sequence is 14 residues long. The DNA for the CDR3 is TGCGCCAGCAGCTTCGGGACGGCTGGAAACACCATATATTTT. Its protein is CASSFGTAGNTIYF.

CDR3 nucleotides: TGTGCCATCAGAGATGACAGGCCGAACACTGAAGCTTTCTTT. Its protein is CAIRDDRPNTEAFF. The chain combines TRBV10-3 with TRBJ1-1, with D perhaps matching TRBD1 (6 bases). Germline CDR1 reads ENHRY; CDR2 reads SYGVKD. V was clipped by 6 bases and J by 1 base, with 12 bases between them. This CDR3 comprises 14 residues.

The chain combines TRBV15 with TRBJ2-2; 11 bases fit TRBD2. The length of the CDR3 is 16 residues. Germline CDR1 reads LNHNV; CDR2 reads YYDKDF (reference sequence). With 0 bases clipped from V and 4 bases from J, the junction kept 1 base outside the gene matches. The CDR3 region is CATSRDGTSGTGELFF. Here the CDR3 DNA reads TGTGCCACCAGCAGAGATGGGACTAGCGGCACCGGGGAGCTGTTTTTT.

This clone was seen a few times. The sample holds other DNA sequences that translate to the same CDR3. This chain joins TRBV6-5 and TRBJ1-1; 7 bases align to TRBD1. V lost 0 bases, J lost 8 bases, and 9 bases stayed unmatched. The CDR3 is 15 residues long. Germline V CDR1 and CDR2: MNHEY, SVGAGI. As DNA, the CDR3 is TGTGCCAGCAGTTACTCGATGGAGGGGGCATCGGAAGCTTTCTTT. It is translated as CASSYSMEGASEAFF.

CDR3 amino acids: CAFGNGAWGYTF. In nucleotides, the CDR3 is TGTGCCTTTGGAAACGGGGCATGGGGCTACACCTTC. V gene TRBV30 combines with J gene TRBJ1-2, with D perhaps matching TRBD1 (5 bases). There are 12 residues in the CDR3. V was clipped by 7 bases and J by 8 bases, with 17 bases between them. Germline values: CDR1 GTSNPN, CDR2 SVGIG (reference sequence).

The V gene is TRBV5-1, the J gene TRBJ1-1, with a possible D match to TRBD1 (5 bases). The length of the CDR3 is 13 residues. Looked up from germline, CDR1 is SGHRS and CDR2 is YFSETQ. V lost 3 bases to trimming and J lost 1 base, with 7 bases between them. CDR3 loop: CASSSTGNTEAFF. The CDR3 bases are TGCGCCAGCAGCTCCACAGGGAACACTGAAGCTTTCTTT.

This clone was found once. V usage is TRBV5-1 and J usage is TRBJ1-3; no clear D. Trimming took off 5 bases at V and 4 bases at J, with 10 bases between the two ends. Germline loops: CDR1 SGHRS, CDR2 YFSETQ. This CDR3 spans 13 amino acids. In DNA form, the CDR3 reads TGCGCCAGCAGGAGCGTCGGAGGAAACACCATATATTTT. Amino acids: CASRSVGGNTIYF.

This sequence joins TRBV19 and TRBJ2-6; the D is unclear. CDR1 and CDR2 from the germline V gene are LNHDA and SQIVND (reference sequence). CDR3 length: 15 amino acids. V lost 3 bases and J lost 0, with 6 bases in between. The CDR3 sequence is CASSIGSSGANVLTF. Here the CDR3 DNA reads TGTGCCAGTAGTATTGGAAGCTCTGGGGCCAACGTCCTGACTTTC.

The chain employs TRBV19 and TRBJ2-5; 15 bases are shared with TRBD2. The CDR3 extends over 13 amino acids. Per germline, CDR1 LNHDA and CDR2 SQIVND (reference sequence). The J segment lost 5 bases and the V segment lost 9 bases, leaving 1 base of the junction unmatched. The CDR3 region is CASGTSGRETQYF. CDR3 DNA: TGTGCCAGCGGGACTAGCGGGAGGGAGACCCAGTACTTC. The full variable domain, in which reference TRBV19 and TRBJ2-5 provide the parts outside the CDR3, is DGGITQSPKYLFRKEGQNVTLSCEQNLNHDAMYWYRQDPGQGLRLIYYSQIVNDFQKGDIAEGYSVSREKKESFPLTVTSAQKNPTAFYLCASGTSGRETQYFGPGTRLLVL.

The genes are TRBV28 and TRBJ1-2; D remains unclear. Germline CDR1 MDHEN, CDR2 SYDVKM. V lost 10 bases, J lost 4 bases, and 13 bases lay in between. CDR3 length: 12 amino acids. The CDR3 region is CATGRSSYGYTF. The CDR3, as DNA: TGTGCCACCGGTCGGTCGTCCTATGGCTACACCTTC.

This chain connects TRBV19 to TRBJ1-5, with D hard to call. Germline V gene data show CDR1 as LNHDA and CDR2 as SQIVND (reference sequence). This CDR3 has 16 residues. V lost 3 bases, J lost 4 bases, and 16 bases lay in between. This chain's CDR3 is CASSILWGRENQPQHF. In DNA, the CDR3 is TGTGCCAGTAGTATCCTCTGGGGAAGGGAAAATCAGCCCCAGCATTTT.

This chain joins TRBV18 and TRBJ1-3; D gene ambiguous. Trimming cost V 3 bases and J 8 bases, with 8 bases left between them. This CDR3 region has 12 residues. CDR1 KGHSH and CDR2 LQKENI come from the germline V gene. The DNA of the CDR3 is TGTGCCAGCTCACCGCGCGGTGACACCATATATTTT. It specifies CASSPRGDTIYF.

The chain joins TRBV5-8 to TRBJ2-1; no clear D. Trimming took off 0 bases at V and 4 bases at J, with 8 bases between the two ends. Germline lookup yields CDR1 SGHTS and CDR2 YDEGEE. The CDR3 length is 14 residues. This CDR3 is CASSLGQLYNEQFF. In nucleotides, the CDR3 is TGTGCCAGCAGCTTGGGGCAGCTATACAATGAGCAGTTCTTC.

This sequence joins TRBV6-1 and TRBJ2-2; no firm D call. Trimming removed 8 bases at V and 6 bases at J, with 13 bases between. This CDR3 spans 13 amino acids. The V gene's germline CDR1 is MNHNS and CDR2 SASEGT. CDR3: CASRLVAPGELFF. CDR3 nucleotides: TGTGCCAGCCGCCTGGTGGCACCCGGGGAGCTGTTTTTT.

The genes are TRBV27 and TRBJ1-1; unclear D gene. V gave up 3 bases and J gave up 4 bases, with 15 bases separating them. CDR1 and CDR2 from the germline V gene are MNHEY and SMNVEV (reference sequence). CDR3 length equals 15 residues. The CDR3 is CASSLAPGEGTEAFF. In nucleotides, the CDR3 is TGTGCCAGCAGTTTGGCCCCTGGGGAGGGCACTGAAGCTTTCTTT.

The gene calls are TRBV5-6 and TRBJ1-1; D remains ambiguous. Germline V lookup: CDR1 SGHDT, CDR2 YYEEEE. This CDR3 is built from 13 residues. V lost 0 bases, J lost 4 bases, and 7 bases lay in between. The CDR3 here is CASSLGVVTEAFF. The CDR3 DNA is TGTGCCAGCAGCTTGGGGGTCGTCACTGAAGCTTTCTTT.

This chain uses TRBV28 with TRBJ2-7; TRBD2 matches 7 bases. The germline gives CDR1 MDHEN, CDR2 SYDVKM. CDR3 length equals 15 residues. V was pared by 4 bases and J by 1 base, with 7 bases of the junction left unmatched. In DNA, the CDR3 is TGTGCCAGCAGTTCCCACGGCGGGAGTTCCTACGAGCAGTACTTC. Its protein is CASSSHGGSSYEQYF.